Detailed here is one T cell receptor (beta chain). These data are taken from a study of blood T cell repertoires in COVID-19. The overall study: T cells, B-cell-depleted T cells, or PBMCs supplied cDNA or gDNA.

There are 14 residues in the CDR3. Per germline, CDR1 SGHTA and CDR2 FQGTGA. Trimming removed 5 bases from V and 3 bases from J; junction bases left unmatched: 5. Per the original methods: Estimates of nucleated cell counts were drawn from the amplification of reference gene primers. The assay was immunoSEQ multiplex PCR, and TCRdb's table has in-frame clones only and misses some. The V and J calls and clone size come from that table; D and trimming were worked out from the DNA. The sample consists of some 130,000 clones, about 86% of them appearing once. Sequences were obtained from peripheral blood. The receptor comes from a woman between 45 and 65 years old with acute or convalescent COVID-19. The V call is TRBV7-3, the J call TRBJ2-3; the match to TRBD1 covers 7 bases. The CDR3 region has the DNA TGTGCCAGCAGCGAAACACAGGGGACAGATACGCAGTATTTT. Translation gives CASSETQGTDTQYF.